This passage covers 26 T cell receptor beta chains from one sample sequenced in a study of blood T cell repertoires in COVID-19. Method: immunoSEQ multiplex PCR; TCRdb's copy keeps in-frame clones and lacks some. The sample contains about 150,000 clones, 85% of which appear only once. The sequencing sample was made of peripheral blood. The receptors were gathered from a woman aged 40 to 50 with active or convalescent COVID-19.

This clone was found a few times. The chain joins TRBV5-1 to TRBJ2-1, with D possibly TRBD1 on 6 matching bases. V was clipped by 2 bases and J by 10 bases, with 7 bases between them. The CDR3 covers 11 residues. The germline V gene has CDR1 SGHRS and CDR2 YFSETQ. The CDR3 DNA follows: TGCGCCAGCAGCTTCGGACAGGAGCAGTTCTTC. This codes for CASSFGQEQFF. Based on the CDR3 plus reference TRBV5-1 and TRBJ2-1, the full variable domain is KAGVTQTPRYLIKTRGQQVTLSCSPISGHRSVSWYQQTPGQGLQFLFEYFSETQRNKGNFPGRFSGRQFSNSRSEMNVSTLELGDSALYLCASSFGQEQFFGPGTRLTVL.

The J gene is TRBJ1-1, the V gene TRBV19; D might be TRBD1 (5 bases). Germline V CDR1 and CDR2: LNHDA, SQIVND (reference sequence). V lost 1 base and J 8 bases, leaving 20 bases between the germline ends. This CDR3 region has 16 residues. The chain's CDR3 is CASSIGGVLTHKEAFF. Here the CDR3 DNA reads TGTGCCAGTAGTATAGGGGGGGTTTTAACCCACAAGGAAGCTTTCTTT.

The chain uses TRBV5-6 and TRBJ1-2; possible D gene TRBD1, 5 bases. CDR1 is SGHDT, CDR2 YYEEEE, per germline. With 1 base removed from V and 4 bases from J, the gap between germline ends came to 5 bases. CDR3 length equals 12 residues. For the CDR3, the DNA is TGTGCCAGCAGCTTGACAGGCTATGGCTACACCTTC. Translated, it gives CASSLTGYGYTF. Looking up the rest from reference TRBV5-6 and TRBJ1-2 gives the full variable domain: DAGVTQSPTHLIKTRGQQVTLRCSPKSGHDTVSWYQQALGQGPQFIFQYYEEEERQRGNFPDRFSGHQFPNYSSELNVNALLLGDSALYLCASSLTGYGYTFGSGTRLTVV.

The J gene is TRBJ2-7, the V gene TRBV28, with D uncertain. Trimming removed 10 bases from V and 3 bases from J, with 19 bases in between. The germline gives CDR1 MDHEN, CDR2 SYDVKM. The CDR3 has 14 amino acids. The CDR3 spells CATIGSWRYYEQYF. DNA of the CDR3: TGTGCCACAATCGGCTCTTGGCGGTACTACGAGCAGTACTTC.

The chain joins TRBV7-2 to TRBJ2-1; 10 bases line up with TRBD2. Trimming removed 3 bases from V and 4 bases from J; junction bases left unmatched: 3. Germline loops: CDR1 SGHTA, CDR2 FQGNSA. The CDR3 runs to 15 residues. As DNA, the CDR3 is TGTGCCAGCAGCTTGGGGACTAGCGAGTACAATGAGCAGTTCTTC. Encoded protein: CASSLGTSEYNEQFF.

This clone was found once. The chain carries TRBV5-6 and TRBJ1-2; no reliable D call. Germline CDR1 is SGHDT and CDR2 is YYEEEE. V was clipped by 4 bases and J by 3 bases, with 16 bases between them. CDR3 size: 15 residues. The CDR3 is CASSPGAPLDYGYTF. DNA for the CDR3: TGTGCCAGCAGCCCCGGCGCGCCCCTAGACTATGGCTACACCTTC.

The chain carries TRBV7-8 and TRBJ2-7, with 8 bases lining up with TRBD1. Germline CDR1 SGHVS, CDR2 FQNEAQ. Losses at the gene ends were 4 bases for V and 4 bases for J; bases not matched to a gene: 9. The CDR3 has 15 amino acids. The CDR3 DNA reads TGTGCCAGCAGCTCACCTGACAGGGGATCATACGAGCAGTACTTC. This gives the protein CASSSPDRGSYEQYF.

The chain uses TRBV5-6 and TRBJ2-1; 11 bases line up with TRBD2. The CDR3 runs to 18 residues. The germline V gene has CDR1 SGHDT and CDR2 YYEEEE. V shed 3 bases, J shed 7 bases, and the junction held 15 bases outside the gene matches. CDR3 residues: CASSWGRVAGGIRNEQFF. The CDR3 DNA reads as TGTGCCAGCAGCTGGGGTAGGGTAGCGGGAGGGATTAGGAATGAGCAGTTCTTC.

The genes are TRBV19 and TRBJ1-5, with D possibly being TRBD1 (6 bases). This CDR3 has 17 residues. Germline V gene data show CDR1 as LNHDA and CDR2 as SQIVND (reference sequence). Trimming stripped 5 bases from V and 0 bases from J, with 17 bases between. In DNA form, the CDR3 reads TGTGCCAGTAGTCTCCCGAGGGGGGGAAATAGCAATCAGCCCCAGCATTTT. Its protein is CASSLPRGGNSNQPQHF.

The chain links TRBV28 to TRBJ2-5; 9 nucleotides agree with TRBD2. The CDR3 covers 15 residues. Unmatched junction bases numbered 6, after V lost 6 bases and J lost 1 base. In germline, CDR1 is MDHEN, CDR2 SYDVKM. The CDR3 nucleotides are TGTGCCAGCAGCGCCTGGCGGGGGGGCCAAGAGACCCAGTACTTC. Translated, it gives CASSAWRGGQETQYF.

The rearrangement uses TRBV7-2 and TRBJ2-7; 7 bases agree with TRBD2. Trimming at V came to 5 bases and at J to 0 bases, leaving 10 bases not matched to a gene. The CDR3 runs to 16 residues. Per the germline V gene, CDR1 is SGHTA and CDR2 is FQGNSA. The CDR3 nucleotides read TGTGCCAGCAGCGCCCGGCGGGGGTACTCCTCCTACGAGCAGTACTTC. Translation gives CASSARRGYSSYEQYF.

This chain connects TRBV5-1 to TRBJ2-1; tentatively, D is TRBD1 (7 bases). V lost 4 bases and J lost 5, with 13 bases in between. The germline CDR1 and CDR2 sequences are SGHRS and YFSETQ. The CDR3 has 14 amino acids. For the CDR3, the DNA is TGCGCCAGCAGCGGGGGGACAGCGCACAATGAGCAGTTCTTC. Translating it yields CASSGGTAHNEQFF.

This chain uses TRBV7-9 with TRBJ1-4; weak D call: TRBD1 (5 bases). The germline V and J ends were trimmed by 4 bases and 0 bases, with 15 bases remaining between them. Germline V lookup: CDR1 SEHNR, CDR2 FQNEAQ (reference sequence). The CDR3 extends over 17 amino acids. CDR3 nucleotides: TGTGCCAGCAGCTCCACGCGCGGGGGGGCAACTAATGAAAAACTGTTTTTT. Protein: CASSSTRGGATNEKLFF. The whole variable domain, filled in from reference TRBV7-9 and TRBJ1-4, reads DTGVSQNPRHKITKRGQNVTFRCDPISEHNRLYWYRQTLGQGPEFLTYFQNEAQLEKSRLLSDRFSAERPKGSFSTLEIQRTEQGDSAMYLCASSSTRGGATNEKLFFGSGTQLSVL.

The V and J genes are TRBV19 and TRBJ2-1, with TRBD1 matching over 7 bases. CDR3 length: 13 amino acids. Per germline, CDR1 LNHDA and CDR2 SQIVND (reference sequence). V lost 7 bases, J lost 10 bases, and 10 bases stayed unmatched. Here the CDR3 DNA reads TGTGCCAGTACCCCGACAGGGTCCCACGAGCAGTTCTTC. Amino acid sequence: CASTPTGSHEQFF.

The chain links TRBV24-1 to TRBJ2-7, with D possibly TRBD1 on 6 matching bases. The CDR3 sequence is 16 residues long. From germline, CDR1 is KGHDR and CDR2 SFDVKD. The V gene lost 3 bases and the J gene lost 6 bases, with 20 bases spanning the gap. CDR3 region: CATSDPNRATGGEQYF. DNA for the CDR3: TGTGCCACCAGTGATCCCAACAGGGCGACTGGGGGCGAGCAGTACTTC.

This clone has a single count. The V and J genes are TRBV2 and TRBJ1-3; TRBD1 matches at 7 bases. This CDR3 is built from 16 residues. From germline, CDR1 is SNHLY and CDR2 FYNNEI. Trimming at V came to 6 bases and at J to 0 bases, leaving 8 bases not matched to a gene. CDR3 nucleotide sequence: TGTGCCAGCAGCGCAGGGACAGTGATCTCTGGAAACACCATATATTTT. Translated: CASSAGTVISGNTIYF.

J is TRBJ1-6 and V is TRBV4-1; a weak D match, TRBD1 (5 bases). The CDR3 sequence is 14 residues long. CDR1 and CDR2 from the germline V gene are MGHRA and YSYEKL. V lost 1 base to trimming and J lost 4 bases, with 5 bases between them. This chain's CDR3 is CASSQAGYNSPLHF. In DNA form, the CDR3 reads TGCGCCAGCAGCCAAGCAGGGTATAATTCACCCCTCCACTTT.

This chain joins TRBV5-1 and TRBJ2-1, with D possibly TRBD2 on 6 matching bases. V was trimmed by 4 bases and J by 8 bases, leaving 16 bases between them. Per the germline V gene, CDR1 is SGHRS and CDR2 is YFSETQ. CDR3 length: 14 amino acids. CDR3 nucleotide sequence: TGCGCCAGCAGCCTTGCCCATCCGGGGGATGAGCAGTTCTTC. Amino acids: CASSLAHPGDEQFF.

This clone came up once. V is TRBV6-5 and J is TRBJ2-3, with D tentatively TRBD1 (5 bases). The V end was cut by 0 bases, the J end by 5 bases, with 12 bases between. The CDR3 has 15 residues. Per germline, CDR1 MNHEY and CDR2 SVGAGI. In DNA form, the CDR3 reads TGTGCCAGCAGTTACTCGCAGGGCCTGGGAGATACGCAGTATTTT. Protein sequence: CASSYSQGLGDTQYF.

In DNA form, the CDR3 reads TGTGCCAGCAGTGTCATACAGGACCTTAGCAATCAGCCCCAGCATTTT. Translated: CASSVIQDLSNQPQHF. The V call is TRBV6-1, the J call TRBJ1-5; weak D call: TRBD1 (5 bases). This CDR3 comprises 16 residues. The V end was cut by 4 bases, the J end by 0 bases, with 13 bases between. Germline V CDR1 and CDR2: MNHNS, SASEGT.

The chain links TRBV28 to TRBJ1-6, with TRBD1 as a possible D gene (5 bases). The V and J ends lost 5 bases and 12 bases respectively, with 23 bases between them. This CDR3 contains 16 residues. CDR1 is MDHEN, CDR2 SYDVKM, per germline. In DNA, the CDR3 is TGTGCCAGCAGTCTCACCTTCTCAAGGGGAATTCAACCCCTCCACTTT. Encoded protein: CASSLTFSRGIQPLHF. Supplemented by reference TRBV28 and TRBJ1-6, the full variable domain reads DVKVTQSSRYLVKRTGEKVFLECVQDMDHENMFWYRQDPGLGLRLIYFSYDVKMKEKGDIPEGYSVSREKKERFSLILESASTNQTSMYLCASSLTFSRGIQPLHFGNGTRLTVT.

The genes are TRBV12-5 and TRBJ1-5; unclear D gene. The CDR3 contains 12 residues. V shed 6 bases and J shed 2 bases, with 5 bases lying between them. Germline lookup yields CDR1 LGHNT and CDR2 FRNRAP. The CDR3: CASGAGNQPQHF. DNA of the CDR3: TGTGCTAGTGGGGCAGGCAATCAGCCCCAGCATTTT. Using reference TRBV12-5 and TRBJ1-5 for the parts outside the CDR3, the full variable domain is DARVTQTPRHKVTEMGQEVTMRCQPILGHNTVFWYRQTMMQGLELLAYFRNRAPLDDSGMPKDRFSAEMPDATLATLKIQPSEPRDSAVYFCASGAGNQPQHFGDGTRLSIL.

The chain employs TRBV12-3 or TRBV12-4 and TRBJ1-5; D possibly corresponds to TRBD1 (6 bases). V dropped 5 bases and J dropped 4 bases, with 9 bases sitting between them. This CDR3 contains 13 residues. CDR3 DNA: TGTGCCAGCAGTCACAGGGAGAATCAGCCCCAGCATTTT. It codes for CASSHRENQPQHF.

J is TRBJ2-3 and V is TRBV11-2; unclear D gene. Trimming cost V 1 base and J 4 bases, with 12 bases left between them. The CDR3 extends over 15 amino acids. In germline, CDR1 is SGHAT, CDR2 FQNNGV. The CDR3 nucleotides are TGTGCCAGCAGCTTAGTGAGGCCGGTCCCAGATACGCAGTATTTT. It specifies CASSLVRPVPDTQYF.

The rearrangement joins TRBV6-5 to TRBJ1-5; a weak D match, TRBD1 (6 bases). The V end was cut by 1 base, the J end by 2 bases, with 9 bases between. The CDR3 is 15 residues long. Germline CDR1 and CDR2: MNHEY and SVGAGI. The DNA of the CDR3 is TGTGCCAGCAGTTACTTGCCAGGGGGCAATCAGCCCCAGCATTTT. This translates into CASSYLPGGNQPQHF.

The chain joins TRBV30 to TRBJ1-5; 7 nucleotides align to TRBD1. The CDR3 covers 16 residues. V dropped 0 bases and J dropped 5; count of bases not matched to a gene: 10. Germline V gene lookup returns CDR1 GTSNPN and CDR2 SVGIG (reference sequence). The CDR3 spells CAWSVQAGRGDQPQHF. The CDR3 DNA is TGTGCCTGGAGTGTACAAGCCGGCAGGGGGGATCAGCCCCAGCATTTT.